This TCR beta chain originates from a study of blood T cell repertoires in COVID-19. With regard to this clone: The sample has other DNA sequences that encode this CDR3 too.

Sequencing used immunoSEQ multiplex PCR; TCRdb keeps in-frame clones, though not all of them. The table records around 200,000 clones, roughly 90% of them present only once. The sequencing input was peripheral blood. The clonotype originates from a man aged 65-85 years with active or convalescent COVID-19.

The CDR3 loop is CASSLASRGGTDTQYF. CDR3 DNA sequence: TGTGCCAGCAGCTTAGCGTCGCGGGGGGGTACAGATACGCAGTATTTT. The chain joins TRBV7-2 to TRBJ2-3; 9 bases match TRBD2. Trimming took 0 bases from V and 3 from J; bases not matched to a gene: 4. The CDR3 length is 16 residues. Germline V lookup: CDR1 SGHTA, CDR2 FQGNSA.